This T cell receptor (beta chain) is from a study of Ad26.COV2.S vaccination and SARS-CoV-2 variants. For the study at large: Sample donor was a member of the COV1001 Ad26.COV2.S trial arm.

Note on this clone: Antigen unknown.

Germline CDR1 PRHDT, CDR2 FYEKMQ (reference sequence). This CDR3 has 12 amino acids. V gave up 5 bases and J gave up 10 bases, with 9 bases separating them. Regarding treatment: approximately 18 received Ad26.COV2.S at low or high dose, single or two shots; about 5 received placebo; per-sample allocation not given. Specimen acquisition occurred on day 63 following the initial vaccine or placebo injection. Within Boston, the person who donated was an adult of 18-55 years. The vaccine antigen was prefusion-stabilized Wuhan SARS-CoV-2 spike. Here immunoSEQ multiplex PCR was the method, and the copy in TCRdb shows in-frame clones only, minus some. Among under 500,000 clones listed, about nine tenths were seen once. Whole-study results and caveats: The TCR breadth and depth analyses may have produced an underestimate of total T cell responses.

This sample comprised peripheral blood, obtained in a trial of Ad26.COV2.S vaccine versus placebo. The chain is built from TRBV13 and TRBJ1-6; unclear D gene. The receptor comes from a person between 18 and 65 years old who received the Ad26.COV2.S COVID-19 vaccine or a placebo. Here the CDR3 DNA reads TGTGCCAGCAGCCTTTTTAACTCACCCCTCCACTTT. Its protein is CASSLFNSPLHF. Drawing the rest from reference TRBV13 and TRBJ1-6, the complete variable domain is AAGVIQSPRHLIKEKRETATLKCYPIPRHDTVYWYQQGPGQDPQFLISFYEKMQSDKGSIPDRFSAQQFSDYHSELNMSSLELGDSALYFCASSLFNSPLHFGNGTRLTVT.